These T cell receptor beta chains were read from a single sample in a study of OX40 agonist ivuxolimab in advanced cancers. Assay: immunoSEQ multiplex PCR; the TCRdb copy retains only in-frame clones and omits some. The data contain about 69,000 clones, around 90% of them singletons. The sample was CD4+ or CD8+ T cells sorted from blood, taken in a trial of the OX40 agonist ivuxolimab. Receptor source: an adult with an advanced solid tumor such as melanoma, head and neck, liver or kidney cancer. CDR3s leave out the opening cysteine and the closing phenylalanine or tryptophan. Fields, in order: V gene, CDR3 protein.

TRBV18,ASSPQANGYEQY
TRBV6-6,ASSYSRDRGQETQY
TRBV30,AWKENRAGRNTIY
TRBV19,ASSLSGATTDTQY
TRBV28,ASSLSDRGREQY
TRBV2,ASSEVLGTSGSGKF
TRBV5-6,ASARDPQDYEQY
TRBV5-1,ASSLGQGGMNTEAF
TRBV19,ASSTGGRRETQY
TRBV11-2,ASSLDRLAGRRNEQF
TRBV5-4,ASSVGTSSSSYEQY
TRBV9,ASSGVARQGYTEAF
TRBV6-5,ASSTSPTREAF
TRBV28,ASSSGLVVGPQH
TRBV5-6,ASSLGQPGQNEKLF
TRBV6-5,ASSYQTGGQPQH
TRBV6-1,ASSATGNYGYT
TRBV7-2,ASSLAHLGETQY
TRBV5-4,ASSWGGQGSSGNTIY
TRBV29-1,SVEWGGRYAEQF
TRBV9,ASSPRWDTEAF
TRBV5-6,ASSLLDRENTEAF
TRBV27,ASSLSSGPEQY
TRBV29-1,SARLRGGLNVNNEQF
TRBV11-2,ASSPDRTYEQY
TRBV29-1,SVPRTGGTYGYT
TRBV5-1,ASSSLTSGRARGPGELF
TRBV18,ASSPSAIADTQY
TRBV6-6,ASRTLGTSGYEQF
TRBV6-1,ASSEQGLGYEQY
TRBV5-5,ASSLGLAGGHVTGELF
TRBV29-1,SVEGPPGTSGNNEQF
TRBV10-3,AIRSTGDGETQY
TRBV5-6,ASSPPRRGKAAGNEQF
TRBV7-8,ASSLFQGPSYEQY
TRBV7-2,ASSLAAGNGYT
TRBV14,ASSQDSGVTEAF
TRBV28,ASSLTGAFYEQY
TRBV6-1,ASISRGEYEQY
TRBV23-1,ASEVEWQADNSPLH
TRBV5-6,ASSSTGISSPLH
TRBV7-6,ASSFFEESYEQY
TRBV29-1,SYRTAHSSYEQY
TRBV5-1,ASSLGDSLSNQPQH
TRBV5-6,ASSLGGRDQPQH
TRBV5-5,ASSFSGQEQY
TRBV29-1,SVEDRGRVL
TRBV5-1,ASSLEYRSTNTGELF
TRBV13,ASSLNAPDGPTYEQY
TRBV2,ASSYELSGANVLT
TRBV30,ACNPWDMGGYEQY
TRBV7-2,ASSLVPGGQASPLH
TRBV11-2,ASSLDSWAPQH
TRBV30,AWRPVGVGGGYT
TRBV7-6,ASSLATGSSYNEQF
TRBV7-2,ASSQELETSTEAF
TRBV28,ASRFANQETQY
TRBV9,ASSADLNLNTGELF
TRBV20-1,SASNRAEAF
TRBV5-6,ASSPGFNTEAF